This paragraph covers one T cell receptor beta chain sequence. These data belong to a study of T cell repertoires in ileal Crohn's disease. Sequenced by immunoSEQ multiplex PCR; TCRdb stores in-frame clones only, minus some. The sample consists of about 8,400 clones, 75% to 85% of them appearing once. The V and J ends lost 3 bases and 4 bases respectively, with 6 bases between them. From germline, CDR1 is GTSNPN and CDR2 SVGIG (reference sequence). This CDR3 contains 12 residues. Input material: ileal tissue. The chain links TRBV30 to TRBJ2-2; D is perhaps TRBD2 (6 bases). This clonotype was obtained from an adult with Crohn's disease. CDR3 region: CAWRTSTGELFF. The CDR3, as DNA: TGTGCCTGGAGGACTAGCACCGGGGAGCTGTTTTTT.